The rows below give T cell receptor beta chains drawn from one sample of a study of cytomegalovirus exposure and HLA in healthy donors. Assay used: immunoSEQ multiplex PCR; TCRdb lists only in-frame clones, some missing. In the table there are over 150,000 clones, under 85% of which are singletons. The material sequenced was PBMCs. Receptor source: a woman aged 18 to 35 in good health and CMV-seropositive. CDR3s include the opening cysteine and the closing phenylalanine or tryptophan. A D gene is named only where the DNA matches it firmly. Expanded clones get a size class; other rows say once, few or many, or leave the size out.

>TRBJ1-6|TRBV7-8|-|TRBD1
TGTGCCAGCACCCCAGGGGGACAGGGGAATTCACCCCTCCACTTT
CASTPGGQGNSPLHF
>TRBJ2-7|TRBV5-1|-|-
TGCGCCAGCAGCTTGGGTCGCGGTAACGAGCAGTACTTC
CASSLGRGNEQYF
>TRBJ2-3|TRBV4-2|-|TRBD2
TGTGCCAGCAGCCGCCCCCTCCCCGGGACTAGCGGGGGGGCCGGTTCAGATACGCAGTATTTT
CASSRPLPGTSGGAGSDTQYF
>TRBJ1-1|TRBV18|-|-
TGTGCCAGCTCACTCGGGACACCTGGGATGAACACTGAAGCTTTCTTT
CASSLGTPGMNTEAFF
>TRBJ1-5|TRBV19|-|-
TGTGCCAGTACTGATTTTTGGGGGGCGCGGGGGCAGCCCCAGCATTTT
CASTDFWGARGQPQHF
>TRBJ2-5|TRBV5-1|-|-
TGCGCCAGCAGCCTCTACAGGGACCAAGAGACCCAGTACTTC
CASSLYRDQETQYF
>TRBJ1-1|TRBV7-2|-|TRBD1
TGTGCCAGCAGCCTCACAGGGGGCGGCGCTGAAGCTTTCTTT
CASSLTGGGAEAFF
>TRBJ2-7|TRBV28|few|-
TGTGCCAGCTTAAGTGGGCTGCTACGGGAGCAGTACTTC
CASLSGLLREQYF
>TRBJ1-4|TRBV9|-|-
TGTGCCAGCAGCGCTAGTGGAGGGGCTGCTAATGAAAAACTGTTTTTT
CASSASGGAANEKLFF
>TRBJ2-7|TRBV7-9|-|TRBD2
TGTGCCAGCAGCCCAACGGCCGGGCGGGGGATCTCCTACGAGCAGTACTTC
CASSPTAGRGISYEQYF
>TRBJ2-1|TRBV11-2|-|TRBD2
TGTGCCAGCAGCTTAGGAGTAGCGGGGGGGTGGGATTCCTACAATGAGCAGTTCTTC
CASSLGVAGGWDSYNEQFF
>TRBJ2-3|TRBV7-9|-|TRBD2
TGTGCCAGCAGCTTCGGAGCGGGGGGAAGCACAGATACGCAGTATTTT
CASSFGAGGSTDTQYF
>TRBJ1-1|TRBV9|-|TRBD1
TGTGCCAGCAGCGGGGACAGGGGACTGAACACTGAAGCTTTCTTT
CASSGDRGLNTEAFF
>TRBJ2-1|TRBV10-3|-|-
TGTGCCATCATAGGACTTTCCTCCTACAATGAGCAGTTCTTC
CAIIGLSSYNEQFF
>TRBJ1-1|TRBV7-8|-|-
TGTGCCAGCAGCTTAAGCCTCCCAGGGAACACTGAAGCTTTCTTT
CASSLSLPGNTEAFF
>TRBJ2-3|TRBV5-4|-|TRBD2
TGTGCCAGCAGCTTGCGGGCGGGGGGGCCTAGGACAGATACGCAGTATTTT
CASSLRAGGPRTDTQYF
>TRBJ1-3|TRBV29-1|-|TRBD1
TGCAGCGTGACAGGGGATGGAAACACCATATATTTT
CSVTGDGNTIYF
>TRBJ2-1|TRBV11-2|-|TRBD2
TGTGCCAGCAGCTTAGTCATACTAGCGGGAAACAATGAGCAGTTCTTC
CASSLVILAGNNEQFF
>TRBJ2-5|TRBV5-4|-|TRBD2
TGTGCCAGCAGCTCAGACACTAGCGGGGGCCCCCGAGGGACCCAGTACTTC
CASSSDTSGGPRGTQYF
>TRBJ2-3|TRBV19|once|TRBD2
TGTGCCAGTAGTCCGACTAGCGGTTTGAGAGATACGCAGTATTTT
CASSPTSGLRDTQYF
>TRBJ2-3|TRBV7-2|few|-
TGTGCCAGCAGCTTAGCTAGCGGCCCTAGCACAGATACGCAGTATTTT
CASSLASGPSTDTQYF
>TRBJ2-7|TRBV28|-|-
TGTGCCAGCAGTTTAGCAACGGACAGCCGCACCTACGAGCAGTACTTC
CASSLATDSRTYEQYF
>TRBJ2-2|TRBV4-2|few|-
TGTGCCAGCAGCCCCGCGGGGTCCGGGGAGCTGTTTTTT
CASSPAGSGELFF
>TRBJ1-1|TRBV30|-|TRBD1
TGTGCCTGGAATAACATAGTGAGGCAGGGGGCCTTTGGGAACACTGAAGCTTTCTTT
CAWNNIVRQGAFGNTEAFF
>TRBJ2-2|TRBV5-5|-|-
TGTGCCAGCAGCTTTGGAGCCGGGGAGCTGTTTTTT
CASSFGAGELFF